This TCR beta chain is drawn from a study of graft-versus-host responses after intestinal transplantation. Overall study: As for transplant type, recipients had multivisceral, liver-intestinal, or isolated intestinal grafts. Uniformly, recipients were administered anti-thymocyte globulin induction with subsequent tacrolimus and steroids for around three years.

On this clone: The antigen remains undetermined.

Generated by immunoSEQ multiplex PCR, the TCRdb table keeps only in-frame clones and is missing some. The top ten hold about 0.28% of the sample, which has tens of thousands of clones, 80% to 95% seen once. CDR3 size: 14 residues. Germline loops: CDR1 GTSNPN, CDR2 SVGIG (reference sequence). V lost 2 bases, J lost 0 bases, and 8 bases lay in between. Study-level findings and limits: Individuals who had graft-donor T cell macrochimerism had allografts that showed high graft-versus-host to host-versus-graft clonal ratios. Recipient-marrow GvH clones were detected, some having first appeared in ileum or blood.

The material was unstimulated CD4+ T cells sorted from spleen or lymph node cells, obtained before intestinal transplant. The chain employs TRBV30 and TRBJ2-1; TRBD2 is a possible D gene (5 bases). The TCR comes from a human donor who received an intestinal transplant. DNA for the CDR3: TGTGCCTGGAGTACGGGGAGCTCCTACAATGAGCAGTTCTTC. This translates into CAWSTGSSYNEQFF.